This T cell receptor beta chain was documented in a study of blood T cells in healthy people across ages (dated by TCRdb to 2014 to 2015). Background on the whole study: Template switching captured roughly one uniquely barcoded TCR beta cDNA molecule per two T cells in model experiments. Donors were grouped into four age groups: young (average roughly 15 years), middle-aged (under 40), aged (roughly 62) and long-lived (about 89). Two additional independent replicas of 1 million unique cDNA reads from the same blood draw were analyzed for two donors (one aged 18 to 30 and one aged 80 or older). To avoid experimental bias, donors of different ages were distributed randomly across sequencing lanes. To track age-related changes in TCR beta repertoire diversity, the study relied on deep sequencing normalized with unique cDNA molecular identifiers. Results the study describes overall, beyond this receptor: The CMV infection status of donors was not known, potentially confounding age-related changes in expanded clonotypes. Observed TCR beta diversity correlated strongly with the percentage of naive T cells measured by flow cytometry. Bulk unsorted PBMC profiling prevented conclusive comparison of naive and antigen-experienced compartments. The long-lived group showed more naive CD4+ T cells, fewer expanded clones and increased TCR diversity than the aged group, suggesting age selection. Estimates of total diversity based on one million sequenced T cells were considered lower bounds and underestimates. As age increased, observed TCR beta diversity per million T cells dropped in a roughly linear way, and a significant reduction was already evident by age around 41.

A distance of 19 bases separates the germline ends of V and J, which lose 6 bases and 2 bases respectively. Taken from cysteine to phenylalanine, the CDR3 has 16 residues. Here the CDR3 DNA is all that survives: 48 bases in frame from base 1. CDR1 and CDR2, per the germline V gene, are KGHSH and LQKENI. The donors were some 39 Caucasian individuals from Russia, aged roughly 6 to 90 years, who were systemically healthy. Each donor gave about 9.2 milliliters of peripheral blood, drawn into EDTA-treated Vacutainer tubes. Ficoll-Paque density-gradient centrifugation was used to isolate PBMCs, with at least 7 million per sample. Total RNA was extracted from PBMCs with Trizol reagent, with at least 5.5 micrograms obtained per sample. Naive CD45RAhigh/CD27high T cell percentages were measured by flow cytometry on a PBMC aliquot from every donor. Libraries came from 5' RACE. The instrument given in TCRdb is Illumina HiSeq 2500. A second about 7 to 11 cycle PCR used a sample-barcoded 5' primer and a J-beta primer mix. Each TCR beta cDNA molecule received a unique molecular identifier from a template-switch 5' adaptor carrying 12 random nucleotides. Each sample yielded at least 2.5 million CDR3-containing paired-end reads. First-strand cDNA synthesis was performed from all RNA using the Mint cDNA synthesis kit, with priming by a TRBC-specific oligonucleotide. Following uracil-DNA glycosylase treatment, all cDNA underwent a first 18-cycle PCR with the universal primers M1SS and BC2_uni_R. In the source study's methods: For normalization, 1 million high-quality reads were randomly selected from each sample, with every read carrying a distinct molecular identifier. Instead of being binned into consensus sequences, reads that shared molecular identifiers were thrown out. MiTCR, run with a Q25 quality threshold and the strictest error-elimination algorithm, handled CDR3 identification, clonotype clustering and error correction. Lower-bound total TCR beta diversity was estimated with a nonparametric unseen species model using Euler transformation. The raw public data were reprocessed by TCRdb itself: fastp quality trimming at Q25, MiXCR clonotype calling, in-frame beta chains only. Rows are unified per CDR3 protein, each entry keeping the most common DNA and genes. The V and J calls were not made by the authors but by TCRdb's processing. In this sample the table shows 1.5 million to 2 million distinct CDR3 sequences, 40% to 55% of which occur a single time. Jointly, the top ten make up around 2.1% of the sample.

Of note for this clonotype: This clone's antigen is unknown. No base quality information exists; no much larger clone differs at one position.

The sequenced sample consisted of blood. The sequence joins TRBV18 to TRBJ1-1; no D segment can be confidently identified. This TCR came from a middle-aged woman in good health. The CDR3 protein is CASSELSIDTNTEAFF. The DNA sequence is as follows: TGTGCCAGCTCCGAACTGTCGATCGACACCAACACTGAAGCTTTCTTT.